This entry lists 30 T cell receptor beta chains sequenced from one sample in a study of control samples from healthy donors and cancer patients. The repertoire was sequenced with immunoSEQ multiplex PCR; TCRdb's copy has only in-frame clones and lacks some. The profile shows approximately 100,000 clones, around 88% of them singletons. The sample was blood. The receptors stem from a young man in good health.

The chain combines TRBV7-9 with TRBJ1-3; D might be TRBD1 (5 bases). The CDR3 consists of 16 residues. V gave up 7 bases and J gave up 2 bases, with 18 bases separating them. From germline, CDR1 is SEHNR and CDR2 FQNEAQ (reference sequence). CDR3 nucleotides: TGTGCCAGCAACCCCTCCGGGGGTAGGGCTGGAAACACCATATATTTT. Translation: CASNPSGGRAGNTIYF. Based on the CDR3 plus reference TRBV7-9 and TRBJ1-3, the full variable domain is DTGVSQNPRHKITKRGQNVTFRCDPISEHNRLYWYRQTLGQGPEFLTYFQNEAQLEKSRLLSDRFSAERPKGSFSTLEIQRTEQGDSAMYLCASNPSGGRAGNTIYFGEGSWLTVV.

The rearrangement links TRBV11-3 to TRBJ2-5; 13 positions match TRBD2. Germline assignment: CDR1 SGHNT and CDR2 YENEEA. Trimming at V came to 5 bases and at J to 5 bases, leaving 8 bases not matched to a gene. The CDR3 is 16 residues long. CDR3 sequence: CASSPRTSGSRETQYF. CDR3 nucleotides: TGTGCCAGCAGCCCCCGGACTAGCGGGAGTCGCGAGACCCAGTACTTC.

The chain employs TRBV7-8 and TRBJ2-7; the D gene could be TRBD1 or TRBD2 (5 bases each). Per germline, CDR1 SGHVS and CDR2 FQNEAQ. The CDR3 consists of 13 residues. V lost 5 bases to trimming and J lost 6 bases, with 14 bases between them. CDR3 residues: CASSARDRGEQYF. In nucleotides, the CDR3 is TGTGCCAGCAGCGCCCGGGACCGGGGCGAGCAGTACTTC.

This chain uses TRBV11-2 with TRBJ2-7, with TRBD1 matching over 8 bases. Germline lookup yields CDR1 SGHAT and CDR2 FQNNGV. The CDR3 extends over 13 amino acids. The trim removed 3 bases at V and 2 bases at J, leaving 0 bases unmatched. For the CDR3, the DNA is TGTGCCAGCAGCTTGGACAGGGCCTACGAGCAGTACTTC. Translated: CASSLDRAYEQYF. Full variable domain (outside the CDR3, taken from reference TRBV11-2 and TRBJ2-7): EAGVAQSPRYKIIEKRQSVAFWCNPISGHATLYWYQQILGQGPKLLIQFQNNGVVDDSQLPKDRFSAERLKGVDSTLKIQPAKLEDSAVYLCASSLDRAYEQYFGPGTRLTVT.

V usage is TRBV7-3 and J usage is TRBJ2-3, with 8 bases matching TRBD2. This CDR3 comprises 14 residues. Trimming removed 8 bases from V and 2 bases from J; junction bases left unmatched: 6. In germline, CDR1 is SGHTA, CDR2 FQGTGA. The CDR3 protein is CASSIAGNTDTQYF. As DNA, the CDR3 is TGTGCCAGCTCGATAGCGGGAAACACAGATACGCAGTATTTT. Full variable domain (rest looked up from reference TRBV7-3 and TRBJ2-3): GAGVSQTPSNKVTEKGKYVELRCDPISGHTALYWYRQSLGQGPEFLIYFQGTGAADDSGLPNDRFFAVRPEGSVSTLKIQRTERGDSAVYLCASSIAGNTDTQYFGPGTRLTVL.

The CDR3 DNA is TGCGCCAGCAGCTACTCACTAGGACTAGCGGGATGGGAGACCCAGTACTTC. Protein product: CASSYSLGLAGWETQYF. The chain links TRBV5-1 to TRBJ2-5; 12 bases agree with TRBD2. Germline CDR1 SGHRS, CDR2 YFSETQ. V lost 3 bases, J lost 5 bases, and 11 bases stayed unmatched. The CDR3 sequence is 17 residues long.

The count of this clone is one. V and J are TRBV6-5 and TRBJ2-1; D call uncertain. Trimming took 7 bases from V and 3 from J, leaving 10 bases between them. Looked up from germline, CDR1 is MNHEY and CDR2 is SVGAGI. The CDR3 contains 13 residues. In nucleotides, the CDR3 is TGTGCCAGCATTTCGACCTACTACAATGAGCAGTTCTTC. Protein sequence: CASISTYYNEQFF.

The V gene is TRBV3-1 (or the pseudogene TRBV3-2), the J gene TRBJ1-5; D remains ambiguous. The V and J ends lost 2 bases and 3 bases respectively, with 5 bases between them. This CDR3 has 13 residues. The germline gives CDR1 LGHDT, CDR2 YNNKEL (reference sequence). CDR3 nucleotides: TGTGCCAGCAGCCAAAGCCCCAATCAGCCCCAGCATTTT. It codes for CASSQSPNQPQHF.

The rearrangement uses TRBV5-4 and TRBJ2-3; the match to TRBD2 covers 7 bases. With V trimmed by 3 bases and J by 3 bases, 13 bases remained unmatched. The CDR3 totals 17 residues. Germline V CDR1 and CDR2: SGHNT, YYREEE (reference sequence). Here the CDR3 reads CASSWDPSGGVTDTQYF. The DNA of the CDR3 is TGTGCCAGCAGCTGGGACCCTAGCGGAGGTGTGACAGATACGCAGTATTTT.

The chain joins TRBV2 to TRBJ2-6, with D hard to call. V shed 7 bases and J shed 1 base, with 11 bases lying between them. Per germline, CDR1 SNHLY and CDR2 FYNNEI. The CDR3 extends over 15 amino acids. CDR3 nucleotide sequence: TGTGCCAGCACCCCGGACGTGTCTGGGGCCAACGTCCTGACTTTC. This encodes CASTPDVSGANVLTF.

The rearrangement uses TRBV12-3 or TRBV12-4 and TRBJ1-6; unclear D gene. Trimming took 0 bases from V and 9 from J, leaving 6 bases between them. CDR3 length: 13 amino acids. Here the CDR3 reads CASSLALRSPLHF. The CDR3 DNA reads TGTGCCAGCAGTTTAGCCCTCCGTTCACCCCTCCACTTT.

The chain is built from TRBV11-1 and TRBJ1-2; 8 positions agree with TRBD1. This CDR3 contains 15 residues. V shed 5 bases and J 3 bases; nucleotides not matched to a gene: 8. Germline-derived CDR1 and CDR2 are SGHAT and FQDESV (reference sequence). CDR3 protein: CASSHRQGWDYGYTF. CDR3 bases: TGTGCCAGCAGCCACCGACAGGGGTGGGACTATGGCTACACCTTC.

The genes are TRBV19 and TRBJ2-2; D is perhaps TRBD2 (6 bases). V lost 4 bases and J lost 0, with 15 bases in between. Germline CDR1 reads LNHDA; CDR2 reads SQIVND (reference sequence). This CDR3 region has 17 residues. CDR3 region: CASSKGSGLANTGELFF. For the CDR3, the DNA is TGTGCCAGTAGTAAAGGTAGCGGTCTCGCGAACACCGGGGAGCTGTTTTTT.

The genes are TRBV7-9 and TRBJ2-1; D possibly corresponds to TRBD2 (6 bases). The V end was cut by 6 bases, the J end by 8 bases, with 14 bases between. This CDR3 spans 13 amino acids. Germline V gene sequence: CDR1 SEHNR, CDR2 FQNEAQ (reference sequence). CDR3: CASRSGRLDEQFF. For the CDR3, the DNA is TGTGCCAGCAGGAGTGGGAGGCTGGATGAGCAGTTCTTC.

The V call is TRBV14, the J call TRBJ1-6; D gene unclear. The V end lost 1 base, the J end lost 8 bases, and 6 bases lay between the germline ends. The CDR3 spans 13 residues. The germline V gene has CDR1 SGHDN and CDR2 FVKESK. For the CDR3, the DNA is TGTGCCAGCAGCCAAGTTCTGGATTCACCCCTCCACTTT. Residues: CASSQVLDSPLHF.

This sequence joins TRBV24-1 and TRBJ1-1; D gene uncertain. CDR3 length equals 12 residues. The V gene lost 8 bases and the J gene lost 3 bases, with 9 bases spanning the gap. Germline V CDR1 and CDR2: KGHDR, SFDVKD. The CDR3 bases are TGTGCCACCAACGACGGGGACACTGAAGCTTTCTTT. Translating it yields CATNDGDTEAFF.

This CDR3 reads CASSLGQIYNEQFF. CDR3 nucleotide sequence: TGTGCCAGCAGCTTGGGACAGATCTACAATGAGCAGTTCTTC. The J gene is TRBJ2-1, the V gene TRBV5-4, with D possibly being TRBD1 (5 bases). Germline V gene data show CDR1 as SGHNT and CDR2 as YYREEE (reference sequence). Trimming stripped 0 bases from V and 3 bases from J, with 7 bases between. This CDR3 has 14 amino acids.

The J gene is TRBJ2-7, the V gene TRBV7-2, with TRBD2 as a possible D gene (5 bases). CDR3 length: 14 amino acids. The germline V gene encodes CDR1 SGHTA and CDR2 FQGNSA. Trimming pared 1 base from V and 1 base from J, leaving 8 bases between. The CDR3 here is CASSLGPGSYEQYF. The CDR3 DNA sequence: TGTGCCAGCAGCTTAGGACCGGGATCCTACGAGCAGTACTTC.

The CDR3 DNA follows: TGTGCCAGCAGTTTCGGGGGGACGGGTGGAACTGAAGCTTTCTTT. Encoded protein: CASSFGGTGGTEAFF. The rearrangement joins TRBV28 to TRBJ1-1; TRBD1 is a possible D gene (5 bases). The CDR3 extends over 15 amino acids. Trimming stripped 3 bases from V and 5 bases from J, with 16 bases between. CDR1 and CDR2 from the germline V gene are MDHEN and SYDVKM.

The rearrangement joins TRBV18 to TRBJ2-7; TRBD2 aligns across 8 bases. CDR3 size: 17 residues. The V and J ends lost 0 bases and 0 bases, in that order; junction bases with no gene match: 7. Germline lookup yields CDR1 KGHSH and CDR2 LQKENI. CDR3 sequence reads: CASSPPSELAVSYEQYF. The CDR3 DNA reads TGTGCCAGCTCACCACCGTCCGAACTAGCGGTCTCCTACGAGCAGTACTTC.

This chain links TRBV6-5 with TRBJ2-1; D is unresolved. Germline lookup yields CDR1 MNHEY and CDR2 SVGAGI. V was trimmed by 3 bases and J by 3 bases, leaving 9 bases between them. The CDR3 loop spans 14 amino acids. DNA of the CDR3: TGTGCCAGCAGTTATCTGGATAACTACAATGAGCAGTTCTTC. This encodes CASSYLDNYNEQFF.

The V and J genes are TRBV2 and TRBJ2-5, with 13 nucleotides matching TRBD2. V lost 7 bases to trimming and J lost 5 bases; unmatched junction nucleotides: 13. The germline V gene has CDR1 SNHLY and CDR2 FYNNEI. The CDR3 is 17 residues long. The CDR3 sequence is CASITHPQTSGRETQYF. DNA of the CDR3: TGTGCCAGCATCACCCACCCCCAGACTAGCGGGAGGGAGACCCAGTACTTC.

The CDR3 DNA reads as TGTGCCACCAGCAGTACTGGGAGCGGGAAGACCCAGTACTTC. It yields the protein CATSSTGSGKTQYF. The rearrangement joins TRBV24-1 to TRBJ2-5, with 7 positions matching TRBD2. The CDR3 is 14 residues long. The V and J ends lost 7 bases and 6 bases, in that order; junction bases with no gene match: 10. Germline CDR1 reads KGHDR; CDR2 reads SFDVKD.

The chain has TRBV3-1 (or the pseudogene TRBV3-2) and TRBJ1-5, with no clear D. This CDR3 has 14 amino acids. V dropped 2 bases and J dropped 8 bases, with 13 bases sitting between them. Looked up from germline, CDR1 is LGHDT and CDR2 is YNNKEL (reference sequence). The DNA for the CDR3 is TGTGCCAGCAGCCAAAATCGGGGAATGAAGCCCCAGCATTTT. It specifies CASSQNRGMKPQHF.

The chain uses TRBV2 and TRBJ2-7; D is possibly TRBD1 (6 bases). The CDR3 is made up of 13 amino acids. From germline, CDR1 is SNHLY and CDR2 FYNNEI. Trimming took 7 bases from V and 3 from J, leaving 13 bases between them. In DNA, the CDR3 is TGTGCCAGCACCCACAGGGCAGGCTACGAGCAGTACTTC. Its translation: CASTHRAGYEQYF.

This clone was seen a handful of times. V gene TRBV5-6 combines with J gene TRBJ1-5; tentatively, D is TRBD1 (6 bases). Germline lookup yields CDR1 SGHDT and CDR2 YYEEEE. V lost 6 bases to trimming and J lost 7 bases, with 23 bases between them. CDR3 size: 16 residues. The CDR3: CASIPVRSGDWQPQHF. In DNA, the CDR3 is TGTGCCAGCATCCCGGTTCGGTCAGGGGACTGGCAGCCCCAGCATTTT.

The chain combines TRBV19 with TRBJ2-3, with TRBD2 identical over 8 bases. This CDR3 is 14 amino acids long. V was clipped by 8 bases and J by 3 bases; unmatched bases: 7. Germline CDR1 LNHDA, CDR2 SQIVND (reference sequence). The CDR3 region has the DNA TGTGCCAGTTGTAGCGGGATTGGGACAGATACGCAGTATTTT. This gives the protein CASCSGIGTDTQYF.

This clone was seen a handful of times. CDR3 protein: CASSSTSLSYNEQFF. The CDR3 nucleotides read TGTGCCAGCAGCAGCACTAGCCTATCCTACAATGAGCAGTTCTTC. The genes are TRBV9 and TRBJ2-1, with TRBD2 as a possible D gene (6 bases). Germline-derived CDR1 and CDR2 are SGDLS and YYNGEE. The ends were cut back, 4 bases at V and 1 base at J, with 12 bases in the middle. This CDR3 contains 15 residues.

CDR3: CASSNPRGGLGNQPQHF. CDR3 nucleotides: TGTGCCAGCAGCAACCCTCGCGGGGGTTTGGGCAATCAGCCCCAGCATTTT. The chain employs TRBV7-3 and TRBJ1-5; D is possibly TRBD1 (5 bases). CDR1 and CDR2 from the germline V gene are SGHTA and FQGTGA. The CDR3 is made up of 17 amino acids. V dropped 5 bases and J dropped 2 bases, with 19 bases sitting between them.

The rearrangement uses TRBV30 and TRBJ1-2, with 10 nucleotides matching TRBD1. V shed 2 bases, J shed 3 bases, and the junction held 9 bases outside the gene matches. This CDR3 contains 16 residues. Per germline, CDR1 GTSNPN and CDR2 SVGIG (reference sequence). CDR3 loop: CAWSLGQGREDYGYTF. In DNA form, the CDR3 reads TGTGCCTGGAGTCTGGGACAGGGGAGGGAAGACTATGGCTACACCTTC.